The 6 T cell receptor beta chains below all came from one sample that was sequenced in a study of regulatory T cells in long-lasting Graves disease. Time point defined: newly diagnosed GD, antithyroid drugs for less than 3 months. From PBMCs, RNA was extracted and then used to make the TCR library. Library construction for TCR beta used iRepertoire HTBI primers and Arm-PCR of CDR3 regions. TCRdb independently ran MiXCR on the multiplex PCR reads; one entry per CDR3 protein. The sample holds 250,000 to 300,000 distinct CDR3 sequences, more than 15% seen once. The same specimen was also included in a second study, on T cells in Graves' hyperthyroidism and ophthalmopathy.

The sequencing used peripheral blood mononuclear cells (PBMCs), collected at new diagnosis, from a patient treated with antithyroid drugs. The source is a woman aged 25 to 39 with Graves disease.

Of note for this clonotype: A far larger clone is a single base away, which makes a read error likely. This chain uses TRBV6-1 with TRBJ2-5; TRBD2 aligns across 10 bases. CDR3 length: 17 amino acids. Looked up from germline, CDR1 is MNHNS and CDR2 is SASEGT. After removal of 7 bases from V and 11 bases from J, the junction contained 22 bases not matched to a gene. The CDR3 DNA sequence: TGTGCCAGCACCTTCCTAGCGGGGGATGCCCCCTACAATGAGCAGTACTTC. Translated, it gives CASTFLAGDAPYNEQYF.

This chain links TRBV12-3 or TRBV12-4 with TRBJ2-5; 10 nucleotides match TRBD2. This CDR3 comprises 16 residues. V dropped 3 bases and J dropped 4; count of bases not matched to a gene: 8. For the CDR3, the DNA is TGTGCCAGCAGTTTCCAGCTAGCGGGGGTCGGAGAGACCCAGTACTTC. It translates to CASSFQLAGVGETQYF.

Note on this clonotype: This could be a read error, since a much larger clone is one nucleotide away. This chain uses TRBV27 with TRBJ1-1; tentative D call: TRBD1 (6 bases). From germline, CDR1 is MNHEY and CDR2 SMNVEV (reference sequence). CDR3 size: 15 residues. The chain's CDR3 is CASGLGSGTRTEAFF. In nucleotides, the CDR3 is TGTGCCAGCGGTTTGGGATCCGGGACACGCACTGAAGCTTTCTTT.

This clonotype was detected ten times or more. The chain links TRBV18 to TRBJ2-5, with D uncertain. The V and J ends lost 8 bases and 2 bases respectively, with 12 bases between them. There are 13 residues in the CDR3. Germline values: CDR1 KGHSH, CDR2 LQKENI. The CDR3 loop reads CASSPSGQETQYF. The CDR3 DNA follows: TGTGCCAGCAGTCCTTCCGGTCAAGAGACCCAGTACTTC.

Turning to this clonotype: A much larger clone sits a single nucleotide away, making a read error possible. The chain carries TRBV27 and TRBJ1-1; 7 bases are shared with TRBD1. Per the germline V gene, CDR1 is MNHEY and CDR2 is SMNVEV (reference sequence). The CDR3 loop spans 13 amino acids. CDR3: CASSRDRAGEASF. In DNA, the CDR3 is TGTGCCAGCAGTCGAGACAGGGCCGGGGAAGCTTCCTTT.

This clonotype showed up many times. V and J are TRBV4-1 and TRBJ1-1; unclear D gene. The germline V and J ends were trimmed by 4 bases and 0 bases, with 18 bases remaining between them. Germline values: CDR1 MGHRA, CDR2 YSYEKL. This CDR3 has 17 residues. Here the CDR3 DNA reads TGCGCCAGCAGCCCCGGACGGGCTCATCGCTTGAACACTGAAGCTTTCTTT. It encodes CASSPGRAHRLNTEAFF.